This is a list of T cell receptor beta chains from one sample in a study of blood T cell repertoires in COVID-19. Clones were read by immunoSEQ multiplex PCR, and TCRdb kept only the in-frame ones, dropping some. Counted here are about 320,000 clones, 88% occurring once; the ten biggest clones make up less than 5.5%. The sample comprised PBMCs or T cells enriched from blood (not recorded which). These receptors came from a man aged 25-45 years who had recovered from COVID-19. Each CDR3 is given with its conserved first and last residue. The D gene is left open where the match is weak. Rows may omit the clone size; those that give it use once, few, many or a size class.

j_call,clone_size,v_call,d_call,cdr3_nt,cdr3_aa
TRBJ1-1,.,TRBV27,.,TGTGCCAGCAGTGCCCTACCCCCTGTGGAAGCTTTCTTT,CASSALPPVEAFF
TRBJ1-4,.,TRBV18,.,TGTGCCAGCTCACCAAACAGGGAAGGGGAAAAACTGTTTTTT,CASSPNREGEKLFF
TRBJ2-3,.,TRBV5-1,.,TGCGCCAGCCGGCGGGACTCGAGACTTGGAGATACGCAGTATTTT,CASRRDSRLGDTQYF
TRBJ2-3,.,TRBV7-8,.,TGTGCCAGCAACAAAGGGGCGTTTACAGATACGCAGTATTTT,CASNKGAFTDTQYF
TRBJ2-1,many,TRBV7-2,TRBD2,TGTGCCAGCAGCTCTGAGCGGGGGGGCCGGTTCTTC,CASSSERGGRFF
TRBJ2-3,.,TRBV7-3,TRBD1,TGTGCCAGCAGCTTAGCTCCGGGACAGGCCACAGATACGCAGTATTTT,CASSLAPGQATDTQYF
TRBJ2-7,.,TRBV15,.,TGTGCCACCAGCCTCTCTCTTGGGAGGGGGGGATACGAGCAGTACTTC,CATSLSLGRGGYEQYF
TRBJ2-7,once,TRBV18,.,TGTGCCAGCTCACCAGTGCCCCAAGACAAGCAGTACTTC,CASSPVPQDKQYF
TRBJ1-5,.,TRBV10-3,TRBD1,TGTGCCATCAGTGAGTCAACAGGGGACAGCAATCAGCCCCAGCATTTT,CAISESTGDSNQPQHF
TRBJ2-7,.,TRBV4-1,.,TGCGCCAGCAGCCAAGATCGGCCAACTTGGGGGACTCGGGAGCAGTACTTC,CASSQDRPTWGTREQYF
TRBJ1-5,.,TRBV6-5,.,TGTGCCAGCAGCGGACAGTTCAATCAGCCCCAGCATTTT,CASSGQFNQPQHF
TRBJ1-3,few,TRBV9,.,TGTGCCAGCAGCTACGCTGCAGGGGTGACTGGAAACACCATATATTTT,CASSYAAGVTGNTIYF
TRBJ2-1,.,TRBV29-1,.,TGCAGCGTTGAGGGGACGGACAGCTCCTACAATGAGCAGTTCTTC,CSVEGTDSSYNEQFF
TRBJ1-1,.,TRBV18,TRBD1,TGTGCCAGCTCACCATTAAGGGTGCAGGGGGGTTCCACTGAAGCTTTCTTT,CASSPLRVQGGSTEAFF
TRBJ1-4,.,TRBV5-8,.,TGTGCCAGCAGCTTGGGAATAGGACAGTCTAATGAAAAACTGTTTTTT,CASSLGIGQSNEKLFF
TRBJ1-5,.,TRBV7-8,TRBD1,TGTGCCAGCAGCTACCAGGGGGGGACAGGGGTTCAGCCCCAGCATTTT,CASSYQGGTGVQPQHF
TRBJ2-5,.,TRBV24-1,.,TGTGCCACCAGTCCCGGCGGTGTTTTAGTGACCCAGTACTTC,CATSPGGVLVTQYF
TRBJ1-5,.,TRBV10-3,.,TGTGCCATCAGTGAGCTACAGGGCAATCAGCCCCAGCATTTT,CAISELQGNQPQHF
TRBJ2-1,.,TRBV7-9,.,TGTGCCAGCAGCCCCCCCTCAGGGACTTCCTACAATGAGCAGTTCTTC,CASSPPSGTSYNEQFF
TRBJ1-1,.,TRBV28,TRBD1,TGTGCCACCTGGGACAGCCTGAACACTGAAGCTTTCTTT,CATWDSLNTEAFF
TRBJ1-1,.,TRBV4-1,.,TGCGCCAGCAGCCAAGAGAGGGTAGGGAGGCAAGCTTTCTTT,CASSQERVGRQAFF
TRBJ1-1,once,TRBV25-1,TRBD1,TGTGCCAGCAGCACGACAGGGCAAGGGAACACTGAAGCTTTCTTT,CASSTTGQGNTEAFF
TRBJ2-1,.,TRBV21-1,.,TGTGCCAGCAGCCAGAACCCGGGACAGGGGAGAACTGAGCAGTTCTTC,CASSQNPGQGRTEQFF
TRBJ1-1,.,TRBV10-2,.,TGCGCCAGCAGTGATGCCACGGGGGCTTTCTTT,CASSDATGAFF
TRBJ2-1,.,TRBV19,.,TGTGCCAGTAGTATAACCCAGGGTCGCCCCTACAATGAGCAGTTCTTC,CASSITQGRPYNEQFF
TRBJ2-2,.,TRBV7-8,.,TGTGCCAGCAGCTTAGACTTTTTGAACACCGGGGAGCTGTTTTTT,CASSLDFLNTGELFF
TRBJ2-6,.,TRBV5-5,TRBD1,TGTGCCAGCAGGCCAACAGGGGCTGGGGCCAACGTCCTGACTTTC,CASRPTGAGANVLTF
TRBJ2-7,.,TRBV7-9,.,TGTGCCAGCAGCTTAGAGGGATGGACAGCGTCCACCTACGAGCAGTACTTC,CASSLEGWTASTYEQYF
TRBJ1-5,.,TRBV19,.,TGTGCCAGTAGTTCCTCCGGGACTCCATCACATTTT,CASSSSGTPSHF
TRBJ1-4,.,TRBV5-6,TRBD1,TGTGCCAGCAGCCCCATCGGTGCCAGGGGGCCTAATGAAAAACTGTTTTTT,CASSPIGARGPNEKLFF
TRBJ2-7,.,TRBV3-1/TRBV3-2,.,TGTGCCAGCAGCCAAGGAGGCATTGCCGAGCAGTACTTC,CASSQGGIAEQYF
TRBJ1-1,.,TRBV10-1,.,TGCGCCAGCAAAAAAGTACGAACAGGCACTGAAGCTTTCTTT,CASKKVRTGTEAFF